This is a list of T cell receptor beta chains from one sample in a study of shared clonotypes between healthy human individuals. TCRdb's copy holds only in-frame clones and misses some; the assay was immunoSEQ multiplex PCR. The sample lists under 2,000,000 clones; about 95% were seen once. What was sequenced was naive CD8+ T cells sorted from blood. All receptors come from a man younger than 35 in good health. Each CDR3 is given with its conserved first and last residue. The D gene is left open where the match is weak. For some rows the clone size is stated as once, few or many, or as a class when expanded; others skip it.

j_gene: TRBJ2-7; d_gene: -; v_gene: TRBV5-4; abundance: -; CDR3nt: TGTGCCAGCGCCGAAAGGACAGCAGCGGCCTACGAGCAGTACTTC; CDR3aa: CASAERTAAAYEQYF
j_gene: TRBJ2-3; d_gene: TRBD1; v_gene: TRBV6-6; abundance: once; CDR3nt: TGTGCCAGCAGTTATACAGGGGGGCAAGGCACAGATACGCAGTATTTT; CDR3aa: CASSYTGGQGTDTQYF
j_gene: TRBJ2-5; d_gene: -; v_gene: TRBV5-4; abundance: -; CDR3nt: TGTGCCAGCAGCCCACGCCAGGACCTGGGAGAGACCCAGTACTTC; CDR3aa: CASSPRQDLGETQYF
j_gene: TRBJ2-3; d_gene: TRBD2; v_gene: TRBV7-6; abundance: -; CDR3nt: TGTGCCAGCAGCTTATATGGGACTAGGCTTCCAGATACGCAGTATTTT; CDR3aa: CASSLYGTRLPDTQYF
j_gene: TRBJ2-2; d_gene: -; v_gene: TRBV4-1; abundance: -; CDR3nt: TGCGCCAGCAGCCAAGACCAGGGGATGAACGGGGAGCTGTTTTTT; CDR3aa: CASSQDQGMNGELFF
j_gene: TRBJ1-1; d_gene: -; v_gene: TRBV4-1; abundance: -; CDR3nt: TGCGCCAGCAGCCAACTGGAGGGCTACACTGAAGCTTTCTTT; CDR3aa: CASSQLEGYTEAFF
j_gene: TRBJ2-7; d_gene: -; v_gene: TRBV28; abundance: -; CDR3nt: TGTGCCAGCAGTTATGGAAACACGAACTACGAGCAGTACTTC; CDR3aa: CASSYGNTNYEQYF
j_gene: TRBJ2-5; d_gene: -; v_gene: TRBV9; abundance: -; CDR3nt: TGTGCCAGCAGCGCCGGCGATCTTGTGGGGGAAGAGACCCAGTACTTC; CDR3aa: CASSAGDLVGEETQYF
j_gene: TRBJ2-7; d_gene: -; v_gene: TRBV25-1; abundance: -; CDR3nt: TGTGCCAGCAGTGAATTTACAGGCTACGAGCAGTACTTC; CDR3aa: CASSEFTGYEQYF
j_gene: TRBJ1-2; d_gene: -; v_gene: TRBV6-5; abundance: -; CDR3nt: TGTGCCAGCAGCCAAATCAGGGGTAACTATGGCTACACCTTC; CDR3aa: CASSQIRGNYGYTF
j_gene: TRBJ2-3; d_gene: TRBD2; v_gene: TRBV9; abundance: -; CDR3nt: TGTGCCAGCAGCGTAGAAAGTTTCCTAGCGGGAGATACGCAGTATTTT; CDR3aa: CASSVESFLAGDTQYF
j_gene: TRBJ2-3; d_gene: -; v_gene: TRBV28; abundance: -; CDR3nt: TGTGCCAGCAGTTTAAGGGCCGTAGTGTTTGATACGCAGTATTTT; CDR3aa: CASSLRAVVFDTQYF
j_gene: TRBJ2-1; d_gene: TRBD2; v_gene: TRBV11-2; abundance: -; CDR3nt: TGTGCCAGCAGCTTAGTTCTCGGACTAGCGTTCAACAATGAGCAGTTCTTC; CDR3aa: CASSLVLGLAFNNEQFF
j_gene: TRBJ2-7; d_gene: -; v_gene: TRBV28; abundance: -; CDR3nt: TGTGCCAGCATTGGGGCCGTGTACTACGAGCAGTACTTC; CDR3aa: CASIGAVYYEQYF
j_gene: TRBJ2-5; d_gene: TRBD2; v_gene: TRBV28; abundance: -; CDR3nt: TGTGCCAGCAGTTTAATAGCGGGGGAAGAGACCCAGTACTTC; CDR3aa: CASSLIAGEETQYF
j_gene: TRBJ2-3; d_gene: TRBD2; v_gene: TRBV7-6; abundance: -; CDR3nt: TGTGCCAGCAGCTTAGTTCCCGGTGCGGGGGGCACAGATACGCAGTATTTT; CDR3aa: CASSLVPGAGGTDTQYF
j_gene: TRBJ2-1; d_gene: -; v_gene: TRBV27; abundance: -; CDR3nt: TGTGCCAGCCTAAGGGGGAATGAGCAGTTCTTC; CDR3aa: CASLRGNEQFF
j_gene: TRBJ1-1; d_gene: -; v_gene: TRBV2; abundance: -; CDR3nt: TGTGCCAGCAGTGAATGGGTCGGGGGTGAAGCTTTCTTT; CDR3aa: CASSEWVGGEAFF
j_gene: TRBJ2-1; d_gene: -; v_gene: TRBV4-1; abundance: once; CDR3nt: TGCGCCAGCAGCCAGGGTGGTGGTGAGCAGTTCTTC; CDR3aa: CASSQGGGEQFF
j_gene: TRBJ1-2; d_gene: TRBD1; v_gene: TRBV29-1; abundance: -; CDR3nt: TGCAGCGTTGAAGATTATTACGGACAGGATGGCTACACCTTC; CDR3aa: CSVEDYYGQDGYTF
j_gene: TRBJ2-7; d_gene: -; v_gene: TRBV30; abundance: -; CDR3nt: TGTGCCTGGAGTGTTCAGGTTTACGAGCAGTACTTC; CDR3aa: CAWSVQVYEQYF
j_gene: TRBJ1-1; d_gene: -; v_gene: TRBV4-3; abundance: -; CDR3nt: TGCGCCAGCAGTCAAGATCCCGGGAACACTGAAGCTTTCTTT; CDR3aa: CASSQDPGNTEAFF
j_gene: TRBJ2-7; d_gene: -; v_gene: TRBV19; abundance: once; CDR3nt: TGTGCCAGTAGTAACGATCTGGAGGAGGAGCAGTACTTC; CDR3aa: CASSNDLEEEQYF
j_gene: TRBJ2-7; d_gene: TRBD2; v_gene: TRBV5-4; abundance: once; CDR3nt: TGTGCCAGCACTACTCCAGGACTAGCGGGAGAGTACGAGCAGTACTTC; CDR3aa: CASTTPGLAGEYEQYF
j_gene: TRBJ2-3; d_gene: TRBD2; v_gene: TRBV13; abundance: -; CDR3nt: TGTGCCAGCAGCACGGGACTAGCGGGGGGGCGGCGCACAGATACGCAGTATTTT; CDR3aa: CASSTGLAGGRRTDTQYF
j_gene: TRBJ1-3; d_gene: TRBD1; v_gene: TRBV6-1; abundance: once; CDR3nt: TGTGCCAGCAGCGGACAGGGGGGAAACACCATATATTTT; CDR3aa: CASSGQGGNTIYF
j_gene: TRBJ2-7; d_gene: -; v_gene: TRBV15; abundance: -; CDR3nt: TGTGCCACCAGCTCCCGACAGGATGCATCCTACGAGCAGTACTTC; CDR3aa: CATSSRQDASYEQYF
j_gene: TRBJ2-7; d_gene: -; v_gene: TRBV28; abundance: -; CDR3nt: TGTGCCAGCAGTTTTGGGACGGACTACTACGAGCAGTACTTC; CDR3aa: CASSFGTDYYEQYF
j_gene: TRBJ1-4; d_gene: TRBD1; v_gene: TRBV27; abundance: -; CDR3nt: TGTGCCAGCAGTTTCACCTCATCGGGACAGTTCTTTGCAACTAATGAAAAACTGTTTTTT; CDR3aa: CASSFTSSGQFFATNEKLFF
j_gene: TRBJ2-3; d_gene: TRBD2; v_gene: TRBV5-1; abundance: -; CDR3nt: TGCGCCAGCAGCTCTTACCCACTAGCGGCGATCGGGCCTACTAGCACAGATACGCAGTATTTT; CDR3aa: CASSSYPLAAIGPTSTDTQYF
j_gene: TRBJ2-1; d_gene: -; v_gene: TRBV5-4; abundance: -; CDR3nt: TGTGCCAGCAGCCTAACACCGGATGAGCAGTTCTTC; CDR3aa: CASSLTPDEQFF
j_gene: TRBJ2-7; d_gene: -; v_gene: TRBV6-5; abundance: -; CDR3nt: TGTGCCAGCAGTTACTCGCCAGGGTCCTACGAGCAGTACTTC; CDR3aa: CASSYSPGSYEQYF
j_gene: TRBJ2-1; d_gene: -; v_gene: TRBV5-4; abundance: -; CDR3nt: TGTGCCAGCAGCGCAGGCCAGGGGAACGCTCACAATGAGCAGTTCTTC; CDR3aa: CASSAGQGNAHNEQFF
j_gene: TRBJ2-7; d_gene: TRBD1; v_gene: TRBV18; abundance: -; CDR3nt: TGTGCCAGCTCACTCTCACAGGGGGAAATCTCCTACGAGCAGTACTTC; CDR3aa: CASSLSQGEISYEQYF
j_gene: TRBJ2-3; d_gene: -; v_gene: TRBV28; abundance: -; CDR3nt: TGTGCCAGCAGTTTAATCAGGGGTGAAGGCACAGATACGCAGTATTTT; CDR3aa: CASSLIRGEGTDTQYF
j_gene: TRBJ2-2; d_gene: TRBD2; v_gene: TRBV6-6; abundance: once; CDR3nt: TGTGCCAGCAGTTACGATAGCGGGGCGCCCGGGGAGCTGTTTTTT; CDR3aa: CASSYDSGAPGELFF
j_gene: TRBJ2-7; d_gene: TRBD1; v_gene: TRBV7-2; abundance: -; CDR3nt: TGTGCCAGCAGAGATCCGGGACAGTCACACGAGCAGTACTTC; CDR3aa: CASRDPGQSHEQYF
j_gene: TRBJ2-5; d_gene: -; v_gene: TRBV4-1; abundance: -; CDR3nt: TGCGCCAGCAGCCAAGATCCAGGCGGGGAGACCCAGTACTTC; CDR3aa: CASSQDPGGETQYF
j_gene: TRBJ1-2; d_gene: -; v_gene: TRBV6-5; abundance: -; CDR3nt: TGTGCCAGCAGTTACTCGGAGGGGGTGAGGGGCTACACCTTC; CDR3aa: CASSYSEGVRGYTF
j_gene: TRBJ2-5; d_gene: -; v_gene: TRBV6-1; abundance: -; CDR3nt: TGTGCCAGCAGTGAATCAGGGTGGGGGCCCAACCCCCCGGGGACCCAGTACTTC; CDR3aa: CASSESGWGPNPPGTQYF
j_gene: TRBJ1-1; d_gene: -; v_gene: TRBV4-1; abundance: -; CDR3nt: TGCGCCAGCACCCGGGGGGGCACTGAAGCTTTCTTT; CDR3aa: CASTRGGTEAFF
j_gene: TRBJ2-7; d_gene: -; v_gene: TRBV7-8; abundance: -; CDR3nt: TGTGCCAGCAGCCACTGGGACCTTTCCTCTCTCTACGAGCAGTACTTC; CDR3aa: CASSHWDLSSLYEQYF
j_gene: TRBJ1-6; d_gene: -; v_gene: TRBV6-4; abundance: -; CDR3nt: TGTGCCAGCAGTGATAGGGGACTAAATTCACCCCTCCACTTT; CDR3aa: CASSDRGLNSPLHF
j_gene: TRBJ1-5; d_gene: -; v_gene: TRBV2; abundance: -; CDR3nt: TGTGCCAGCAGTGAATTCGTCAGCAATCAGCCCCAGCATTTT; CDR3aa: CASSEFVSNQPQHF
j_gene: TRBJ1-2; d_gene: TRBD1; v_gene: TRBV27; abundance: -; CDR3nt: TGTGCCAGCAGTTCGCCCTTGGGACAGGGTTTCTATGGCTACACCTTC; CDR3aa: CASSSPLGQGFYGYTF
j_gene: TRBJ2-3; d_gene: -; v_gene: TRBV19; abundance: -; CDR3nt: TGTGCCAGCGGATGGGACGAAGGCACAGATACGCAGTATTTT; CDR3aa: CASGWDEGTDTQYF
j_gene: TRBJ2-5; d_gene: TRBD2; v_gene: TRBV9; abundance: -; CDR3nt: TGTGCCAGCAGCGTAGAGGTAGGGGGACTAGCGGTTCAAGAGACCCAGTACTTC; CDR3aa: CASSVEVGGLAVQETQYF
j_gene: TRBJ2-7; d_gene: -; v_gene: TRBV6-1; abundance: -; CDR3nt: TGTGCCAGCAGAATAGGGCCCTCCTACGAGCAGTACTTC; CDR3aa: CASRIGPSYEQYF
j_gene: TRBJ2-7; d_gene: -; v_gene: TRBV5-8; abundance: -; CDR3nt: TGTGCCAGCAGCTTCGACAGGACTTCCTACGAGCAGTACTTC; CDR3aa: CASSFDRTSYEQYF
j_gene: TRBJ2-7; d_gene: -; v_gene: TRBV7-9; abundance: -; CDR3nt: TGTGCCAGCAGCTCAAGTTCAGGGTATGATGGTTACGAGCAGTACTTC; CDR3aa: CASSSSSGYDGYEQYF
j_gene: TRBJ2-5; d_gene: -; v_gene: TRBV5-6; abundance: -; CDR3nt: TGTGCCAGCAGCTCAAGATACCAAGAGACCCAGTACTTC; CDR3aa: CASSSRYQETQYF
j_gene: TRBJ2-7; d_gene: -; v_gene: TRBV4-1; abundance: -; CDR3nt: TGCGCCAGCAGCTCCGGGTCGGGCTACGAGCAGTACTTC; CDR3aa: CASSSGSGYEQYF
j_gene: TRBJ2-2; d_gene: -; v_gene: TRBV13; abundance: -; CDR3nt: TGTGCCAGCAGCTTAGTACAGGGACACGGATTCACCGGGGAGCTGTTTTTT; CDR3aa: CASSLVQGHGFTGELFF
j_gene: TRBJ2-4; d_gene: -; v_gene: TRBV5-1; abundance: -; CDR3nt: TGCGCCAGCAGTGAAATCAGTGGGCGTGACAAAAACATTCAGTACTTC; CDR3aa: CASSEISGRDKNIQYF
j_gene: TRBJ1-6; d_gene: -; v_gene: TRBV14; abundance: -; CDR3nt: TGTGCCAGCAGCCCAGGGTTTATCAACTCACCCCTCCACTTT; CDR3aa: CASSPGFINSPLHF
j_gene: TRBJ2-1; d_gene: -; v_gene: TRBV7-2; abundance: -; CDR3nt: TGTGCCAGCAGCTCCTCGGGGATCTCCTACAATGAGCAGTTCTTC; CDR3aa: CASSSSGISYNEQFF
j_gene: TRBJ2-3; d_gene: TRBD1; v_gene: TRBV29-1; abundance: -; CDR3nt: TGCAGCGTCGACCCCGGGACAGGGCGGATGGATACGCAGTATTTT; CDR3aa: CSVDPGTGRMDTQYF
j_gene: TRBJ2-5; d_gene: TRBD2; v_gene: TRBV27; abundance: -; CDR3nt: TGTGCCAGCAGTCCCGGACTAGCAGGGTCTCAAGAGACCCAGTACTTC; CDR3aa: CASSPGLAGSQETQYF
j_gene: TRBJ1-1; d_gene: -; v_gene: TRBV6-6; abundance: -; CDR3nt: TGTGCCAGCAGTTACTTGCAGGGGCCTGAAGCTTTCTTT; CDR3aa: CASSYLQGPEAFF
j_gene: TRBJ2-2; d_gene: TRBD2; v_gene: TRBV7-8; abundance: once; CDR3nt: TGTGCCAGCAGCCCCCAATTCCTAGCGGGCACCGGGGAGCTGTTTTTT; CDR3aa: CASSPQFLAGTGELFF